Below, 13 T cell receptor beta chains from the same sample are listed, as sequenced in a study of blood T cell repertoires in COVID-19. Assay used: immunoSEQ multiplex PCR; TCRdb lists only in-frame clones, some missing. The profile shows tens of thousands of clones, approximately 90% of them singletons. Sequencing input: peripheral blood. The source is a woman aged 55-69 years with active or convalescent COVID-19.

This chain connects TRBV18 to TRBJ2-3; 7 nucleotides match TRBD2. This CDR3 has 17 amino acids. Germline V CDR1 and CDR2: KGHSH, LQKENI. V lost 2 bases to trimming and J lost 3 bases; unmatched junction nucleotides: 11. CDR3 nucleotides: TGTGCCAGCTCACCAAGTAGGGAGCTAGCGGCAACAGATACGCAGTATTTT. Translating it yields CASSPSRELAATDTQYF.

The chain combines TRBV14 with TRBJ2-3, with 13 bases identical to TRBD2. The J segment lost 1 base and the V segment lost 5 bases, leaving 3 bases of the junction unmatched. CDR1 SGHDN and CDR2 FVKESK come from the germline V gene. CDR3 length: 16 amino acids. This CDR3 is CASSRTSGSRTDTQYF. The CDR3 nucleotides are TGTGCCAGCAGCAGGACTAGCGGGAGTCGCACAGATACGCAGTATTTT.

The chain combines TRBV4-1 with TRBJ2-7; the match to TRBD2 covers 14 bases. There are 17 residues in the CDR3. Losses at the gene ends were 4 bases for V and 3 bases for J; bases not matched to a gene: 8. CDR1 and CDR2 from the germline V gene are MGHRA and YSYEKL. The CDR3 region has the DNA TGCGCCAGCAGCCGAGGGACTAGCGGGAGTGGAGTCTACGAGCAGTACTTC. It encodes CASSRGTSGSGVYEQYF.

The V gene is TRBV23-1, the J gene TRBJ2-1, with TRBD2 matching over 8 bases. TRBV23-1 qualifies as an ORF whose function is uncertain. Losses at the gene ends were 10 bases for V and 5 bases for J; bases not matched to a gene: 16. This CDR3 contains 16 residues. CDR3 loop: CATDESSGRTDNEQFF. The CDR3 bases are TGCGCCACAGACGAATCAAGCGGGAGAACAGACAATGAGCAGTTCTTC.

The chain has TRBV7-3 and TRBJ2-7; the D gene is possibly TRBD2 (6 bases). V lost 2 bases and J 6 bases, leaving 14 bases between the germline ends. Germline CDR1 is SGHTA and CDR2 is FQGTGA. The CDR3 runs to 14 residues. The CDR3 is CASSLSIQGGEQYF. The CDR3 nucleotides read TGTGCCAGCAGCTTATCCATCCAGGGAGGCGAGCAGTACTTC. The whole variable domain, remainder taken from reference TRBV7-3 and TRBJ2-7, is GAGVSQTPSNKVTEKGKYVELRCDPISGHTALYWYRQSLGQGPEFLIYFQGTGAADDSGLPNDRFFAVRPEGSVSTLKIQRTERGDSAVYLCASSLSIQGGEQYFGPGTRLTVT.

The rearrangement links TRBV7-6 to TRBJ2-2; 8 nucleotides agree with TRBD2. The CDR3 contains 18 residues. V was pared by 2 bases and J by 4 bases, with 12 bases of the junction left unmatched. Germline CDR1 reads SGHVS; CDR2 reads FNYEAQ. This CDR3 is CASSLSPGVSGATGELFF. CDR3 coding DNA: TGTGCCAGCAGCTTATCCCCCGGAGTTAGCGGGGCCACCGGGGAGCTGTTTTTT.

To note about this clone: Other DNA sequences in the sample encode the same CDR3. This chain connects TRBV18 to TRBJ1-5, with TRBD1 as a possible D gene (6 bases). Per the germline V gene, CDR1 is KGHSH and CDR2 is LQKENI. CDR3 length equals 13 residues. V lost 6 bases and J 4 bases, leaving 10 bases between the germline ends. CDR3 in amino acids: CASSPDRNQPQHF. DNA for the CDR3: TGTGCCAGCTCCCCGGACAGAAATCAGCCCCAGCATTTT.

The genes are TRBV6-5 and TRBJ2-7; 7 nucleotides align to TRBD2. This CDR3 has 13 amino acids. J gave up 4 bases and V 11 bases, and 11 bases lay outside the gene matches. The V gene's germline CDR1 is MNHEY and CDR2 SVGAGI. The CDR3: CAAGVTENYEQYF. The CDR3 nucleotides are TGTGCCGCGGGGGTTACAGAGAATTACGAGCAGTACTTC.

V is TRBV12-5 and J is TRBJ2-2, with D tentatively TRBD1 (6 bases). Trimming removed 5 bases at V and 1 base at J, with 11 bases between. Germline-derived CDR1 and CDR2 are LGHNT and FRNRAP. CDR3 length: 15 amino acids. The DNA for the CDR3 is TGTGCTAGTGGTAACAGGGTAGGGAACACCGGGGAGCTGTTTTTT. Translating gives CASGNRVGNTGELFF.

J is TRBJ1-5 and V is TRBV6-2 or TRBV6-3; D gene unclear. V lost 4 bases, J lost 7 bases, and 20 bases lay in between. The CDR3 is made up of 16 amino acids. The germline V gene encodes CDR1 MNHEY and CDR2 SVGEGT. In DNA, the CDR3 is TGTGCCAGCAGTTCGCGACACGACCTCGGAACGCAGCCCCAGCATTTT. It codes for CASSSRHDLGTQPQHF.

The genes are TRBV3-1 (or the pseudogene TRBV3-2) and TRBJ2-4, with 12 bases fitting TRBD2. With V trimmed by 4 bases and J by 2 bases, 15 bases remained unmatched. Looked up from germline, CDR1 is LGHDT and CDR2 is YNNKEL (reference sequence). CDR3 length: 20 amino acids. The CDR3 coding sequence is TGTGCCAGCAGCCTAAAAGTCCCTAGCGGGGGGGCGGGCACCAAAAACATTCAGTACTTC. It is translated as CASSLKVPSGGAGTKNIQYF.

The DNA of the CDR3 is TGTGCCAGCAGTCTTAGCCCCGGAGGTACGCAGTATTTT. It yields the protein CASSLSPGGTQYF. The V gene is TRBV13, the J gene TRBJ2-3, with D maybe TRBD2 (5 bases). Per the germline V gene, CDR1 is PRHDT and CDR2 is FYEKMQ (reference sequence). This CDR3 spans 13 amino acids. V was pared by 6 bases and J by 8 bases, with 15 bases between.

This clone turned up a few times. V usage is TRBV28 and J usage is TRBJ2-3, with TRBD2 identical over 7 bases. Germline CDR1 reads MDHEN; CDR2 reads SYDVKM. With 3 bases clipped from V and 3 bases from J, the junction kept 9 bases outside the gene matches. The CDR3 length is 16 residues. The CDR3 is CASSFNQRLATDTQYF. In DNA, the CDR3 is TGTGCCAGCAGTTTTAATCAGAGACTAGCAACAGATACGCAGTATTTT.